A single sample gave rise to the 20 T cell receptor beta chains below, sequenced in a study of cytomegalovirus exposure and HLA in healthy donors. PCR used 60 Vbeta primers and 13 Jbeta primers. TCRdb keeps only in-frame clones here, not all; method: immunoSEQ multiplex PCR. The table records 150,000 to 200,000 clones, over 70% of them present only once. The specimen sequenced was PBMCs. Every receptor here comes from a man aged 45-60 years in good health and CMV-seronegative.

V is TRBV5-1 and J is TRBJ2-1, with D perhaps TRBD1 (6 bases). V was trimmed by 3 bases and J by 7 bases, leaving 14 bases between them. CDR3 length: 14 residues. Germline values: CDR1 SGHRS, CDR2 YFSETQ. The CDR3 DNA follows: TGCGCCAGCAGCTCCTCTGGGACAAAAAATGAGCAGTTCTTC. Its translation: CASSSSGTKNEQFF.

V is TRBV25-1 and J is TRBJ1-2; maybe TRBD1 (5 bases). V was shortened by 3 bases and J by 8 bases, with 13 bases between the two germline ends. Germline assignment: CDR1 MGHDK and CDR2 SYGVNS. The CDR3 covers 13 residues. The CDR3 region has the DNA TGTGCCAGCAGTGACGGCAGGGCGATCGGCTACACCTTC. It yields the protein CASSDGRAIGYTF.

The chain links TRBV6-5 to TRBJ2-7; D is unclear. Trimming took 0 bases from V and 5 from J, leaving 8 bases between them. The germline V gene encodes CDR1 MNHEY and CDR2 SVGAGI. CDR3 size: 13 residues. CDR3 sequence reads: CASSYSRVHEQYF. CDR3 bases: TGTGCCAGCAGTTACTCACGGGTACACGAGCAGTACTTC.

The chain carries TRBV5-6 and TRBJ1-4, with D unresolved. V lost 2 bases, J lost 5 bases, and 13 bases lay in between. This CDR3 comprises 15 residues. Germline V gene lookup returns CDR1 SGHDT and CDR2 YYEEEE. The CDR3 DNA sequence: TGTGCCAGCAGCTTTTCCGGAGACGGGAATGAAAAACTGTTTTTT. Encoded protein: CASSFSGDGNEKLFF.

V is TRBV2 and J is TRBJ2-5; 7 positions agree with TRBD2. Germline lookup yields CDR1 SNHLY and CDR2 FYNNEI. There are 13 residues in the CDR3. J was trimmed by 5 bases and V by 6 bases; bases with no gene match: 6. For the CDR3, the DNA is TGTGCCAGCAGGGGGGGGATCGGGGAGACCCAGTACTTC. Encoded protein: CASRGGIGETQYF. Full variable domain (remainder filled in from reference TRBV2 and TRBJ2-5): EPEVTQTPSHQVTQMGQEVILRCVPISNHLYFYWYRQILGQKVEFLVSFYNNEISEKSEIFDDQFSVERPDGSNFTLKIRSTKLEDSAMYFCASRGGIGETQYFGPGTRLLVL.

V is TRBV5-6 and J is TRBJ2-1; 8 bases align to TRBD1. V dropped 3 bases and J dropped 8; count of bases not matched to a gene: 10. This CDR3 contains 15 residues. Germline V CDR1 and CDR2: SGHDT, YYEEEE. The CDR3 region is CASSSSDRARYEQFF. The CDR3 bases are TGTGCCAGCAGCTCCTCGGACAGGGCGCGGTATGAGCAGTTCTTC.

This rearrangement joins TRBV5-1 to TRBJ2-3, with 13 bases fitting TRBD2. With V trimmed by 4 bases and J by 1 base, 6 bases remained unmatched. This CDR3 region has 17 residues. Germline V gives CDR1 SGHRS, CDR2 YFSETQ. The DNA of the CDR3 is TGCGCCAGCAGCCCAAGACTAGCGGGGGGTGGCACAGATACGCAGTATTTT. Protein sequence: CASSPRLAGGGTDTQYF.

Written as DNA, the CDR3 is TGTGCCAGCAGCCAAAAGACAGGGCTCTCCTACGAGCAGTACTTC. Translating gives CASSQKTGLSYEQYF. The chain carries TRBV7-6 and TRBJ2-7; 7 bases map to TRBD1. The ends lost 5 bases at V and 0 bases at J; junction bases unmatched: 7. CDR3 length equals 15 residues. Per the germline V gene, CDR1 is SGHVS and CDR2 is FNYEAQ.

The rearrangement joins TRBV5-6 to TRBJ2-5; the D gene is possibly TRBD2 (5 bases). V lost 3 bases to trimming and J lost 5 bases, with 17 bases between them. Germline V gene lookup returns CDR1 SGHDT and CDR2 YYEEEE. CDR3 length: 15 residues. The CDR3 here is CASSSTRTGWETQYF. The CDR3 DNA sequence: TGTGCCAGCAGCTCGACGAGGACGGGGTGGGAGACCCAGTACTTC.

The chain employs TRBV5-6 and TRBJ2-5, with 10 bases lining up with TRBD1. There are 14 residues in the CDR3. The germline V gene encodes CDR1 SGHDT and CDR2 YYEEEE. Trimming at V came to 5 bases and at J to 3 bases, leaving 4 bases not matched to a gene. CDR3 residues: CASRGTGEEETQYF. CDR3 nucleotide sequence: TGTGCCAGCAGGGGGACAGGGGAGGAAGAGACCCAGTACTTC.

V is TRBV19 and J is TRBJ1-2; 9 positions agree with TRBD1. Losses at the gene ends were 3 bases for V and 8 bases for J; bases not matched to a gene: 10. The CDR3 spans 15 residues. CDR1 is LNHDA, CDR2 SQIVND, per germline (reference sequence). CDR3 coding DNA: TGTGCCAGTAGTATGCTGGACAGGGGCGTTGGAGGCTACACCTTC. Encoded protein: CASSMLDRGVGGYTF.

The chain combines TRBV18 with TRBJ1-4; D uncertain. This CDR3 is built from 13 residues. Trimming took off 6 bases at V and 4 bases at J, with 9 bases between the two ends. CDR1 is KGHSH, CDR2 LQKENI, per germline. The CDR3 loop is CASSEGFNEKLFF. The CDR3 nucleotides are TGTGCCAGCTCGGAGGGCTTTAATGAAAAACTGTTTTTT. Drawing the rest from reference TRBV18 and TRBJ1-4, the complete variable domain is NAGVMQNPRHLVRRRGQEARLRCSPMKGHSHVYWYRQLPEEGLKFMVYLQKENIIDESGMPKERFSAEFPKEGPSILRIQQVVRGDSAAYFCASSEGFNEKLFFGSGTQLSVL.

Remarks on this clone: The identical CDR3 is also encoded by other nucleotide sequences in the sample. V gene TRBV6-6 combines with J gene TRBJ1-5, with D perhaps TRBD1 (5 bases). This CDR3 region has 15 residues. With 0 bases removed from V and 4 bases from J, the gap between germline ends came to 10 bases. From germline, CDR1 is MNHNY and CDR2 SVGAGI (reference sequence). CDR3 nucleotide sequence: TGTGCCAGCAGTTACTCCCGGCAGGGAAATCAGCCCCAGCATTTT. Amino acid sequence: CASSYSRQGNQPQHF.

Remarks on this clone: The identical CDR3 is also encoded by other nucleotide sequences in the sample. The V gene is TRBV7-2, the J gene TRBJ1-1; tentative D call: TRBD1 (5 bases). This CDR3 comprises 16 residues. Deletions cut 3 bases from V and 6 bases from J, with 20 bases between. CDR1 is SGHTA, CDR2 FQGNSA, per germline. CDR3 sequence: CASSFERLTVGSEAFF. The CDR3 nucleotides are TGTGCCAGCAGCTTCGAACGATTGACAGTTGGTTCTGAAGCTTTCTTT.

This clone was picked up one time. The gene calls are TRBV7-9 and TRBJ1-1, with D perhaps TRBD1 (5 bases). The ends were cut back, 0 bases at V and 3 bases at J, with 8 bases in the middle. This CDR3 contains 14 residues. Germline CDR1 SEHNR, CDR2 FQNEAQ (reference sequence). CDR3 protein: CASSLAGVHTEAFF. The CDR3 nucleotides are TGTGCCAGCAGCTTAGCAGGGGTGCACACTGAAGCTTTCTTT.

The chain recombines TRBV9 with TRBJ2-5; D might be TRBD2 (7 bases). The germline V gene has CDR1 SGDLS and CDR2 YYNGEE. V was pared by 5 bases and J by 5 bases, with 13 bases between. CDR3 length: 13 residues. CDR3 bases: TGTGCCAGCAGTGGGGGGGCCTGGGAGACCCAGTACTTC. This codes for CASSGGAWETQYF.

V usage is TRBV27 and J usage is TRBJ2-7; D is perhaps TRBD2 (7 bases). Deletions cut 2 bases from V and 3 bases from J, with 20 bases between. This CDR3 region has 17 residues. Germline loops: CDR1 MNHEY, CDR2 SMNVEV (reference sequence). CDR3 nucleotide sequence: TGTGCCAGCAGTTTAGAGGGGAGGGGGGGCGCGGTCTACGAGCAGTACTTC. This codes for CASSLEGRGGAVYEQYF.

This clone was observed once. The V gene is TRBV19, the J gene TRBJ1-2; unclear D gene. This CDR3 is 13 amino acids long. V was clipped by 6 bases and J by 8 bases, with 16 bases between them. The V gene's germline CDR1 is LNHDA and CDR2 SQIVND (reference sequence). The CDR3 is CASRSTGEQGYTF. CDR3 nucleotide sequence: TGTGCCAGTAGGTCAACCGGGGAGCAGGGCTACACCTTC.

J is TRBJ1-3 and V is TRBV18; D possibly corresponds to TRBD1 (5 bases). The CDR3 totals 14 residues. Trimming took off 3 bases at V and 6 bases at J, with 12 bases between the two ends. Germline CDR1 is KGHSH and CDR2 is LQKENI. In nucleotides, the CDR3 is TGTGCCAGCTCACCCTCCCAGGGCGAAAACACCATATATTTT. It specifies CASSPSQGENTIYF.

The gene calls are TRBV7-2 and TRBJ2-2; 8 bases are shared with TRBD2. With V trimmed by 3 bases and J by 5 bases, 11 bases remained unmatched. CDR3 length equals 17 residues. From germline, CDR1 is SGHTA and CDR2 FQGNSA. The CDR3 sequence is CASSFRSGGARTGELFF. CDR3 DNA: TGTGCCAGCAGCTTTCGCTCCGGGGGGGCCAGGACCGGGGAGCTGTTTTTT.